The clone carrying this T cell receptor beta chain was detected once. Profiled with immunoSEQ multiplex PCR; TCRdb holds only in-frame clones, not every one. The data show some 400,000 clones, about 90% seen once. Germline lookup yields CDR1 SQVTM and CDR2 ANQGSEA. J was trimmed by 0 bases and V by 7 bases; bases with no gene match: 4. This CDR3 spans 13 amino acids. Participants, about 18 to 100 years old, spanned around 25 US areas. Cohorts were assigned according to the clinical history that participants reported. The data derive from a study of blood T cell repertoires in COVID-19. This TCR was sampled from a woman aged 25 to 39 who had recovered from COVID-19. Sequenced sample: PBMCs or T cells enriched from blood (not recorded which). This chain links TRBV29-1 with TRBJ2-7; 9 bases fit TRBD2. CDR3 region: CSAHSGSSYEQYF. CDR3 sequence (DNA): TGCAGCGCCCATAGCGGGAGCTCCTACGAGCAGTACTTC.